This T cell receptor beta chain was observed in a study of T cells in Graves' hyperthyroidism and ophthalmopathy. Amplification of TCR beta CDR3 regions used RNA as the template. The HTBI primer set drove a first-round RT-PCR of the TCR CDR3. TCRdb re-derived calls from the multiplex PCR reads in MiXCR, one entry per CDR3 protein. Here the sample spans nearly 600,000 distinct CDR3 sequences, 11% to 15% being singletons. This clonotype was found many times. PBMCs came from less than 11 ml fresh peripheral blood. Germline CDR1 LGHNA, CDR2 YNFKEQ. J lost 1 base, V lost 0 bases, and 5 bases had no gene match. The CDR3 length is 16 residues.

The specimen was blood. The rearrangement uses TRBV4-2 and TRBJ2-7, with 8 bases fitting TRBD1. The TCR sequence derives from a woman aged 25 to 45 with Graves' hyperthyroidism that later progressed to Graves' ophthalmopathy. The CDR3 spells CASSQDGRGPSYEQYF. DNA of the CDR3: TGTGCCAGCAGCCAAGATGGCAGGGGGCCGTCCTACGAGCAGTACTTC.